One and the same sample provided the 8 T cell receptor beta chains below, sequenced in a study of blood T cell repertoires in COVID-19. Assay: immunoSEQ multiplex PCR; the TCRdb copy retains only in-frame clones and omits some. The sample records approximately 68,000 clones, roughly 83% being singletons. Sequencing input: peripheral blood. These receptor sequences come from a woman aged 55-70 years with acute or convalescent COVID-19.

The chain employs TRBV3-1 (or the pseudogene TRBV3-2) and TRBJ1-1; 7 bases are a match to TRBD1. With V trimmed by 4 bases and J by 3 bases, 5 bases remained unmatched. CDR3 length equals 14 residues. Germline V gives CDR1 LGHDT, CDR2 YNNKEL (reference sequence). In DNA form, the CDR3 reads TGTGCCAGCAGCCTACAGGGGCGGTACACTGAAGCTTTCTTT. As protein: CASSLQGRYTEAFF.

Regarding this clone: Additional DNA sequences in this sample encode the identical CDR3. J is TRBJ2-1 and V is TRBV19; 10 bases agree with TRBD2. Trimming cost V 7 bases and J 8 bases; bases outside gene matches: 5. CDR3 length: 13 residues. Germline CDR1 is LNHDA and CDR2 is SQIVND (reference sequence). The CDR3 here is CASNSGGAHEQFF. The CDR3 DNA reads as TGTGCCAGTAACAGCGGGGGGGCTCATGAGCAGTTCTTC.

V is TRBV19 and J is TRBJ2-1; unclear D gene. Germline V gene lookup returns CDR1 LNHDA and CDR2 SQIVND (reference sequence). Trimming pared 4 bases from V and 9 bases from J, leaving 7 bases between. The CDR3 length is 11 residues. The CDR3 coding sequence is TGTGCCAGTAGTAGGAACAGTGAGCAGTTCTTC. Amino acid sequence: CASSRNSEQFF.

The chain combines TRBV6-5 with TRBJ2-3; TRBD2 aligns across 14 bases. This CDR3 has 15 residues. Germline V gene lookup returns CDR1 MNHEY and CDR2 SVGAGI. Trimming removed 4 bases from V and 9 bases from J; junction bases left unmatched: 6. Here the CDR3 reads CASSSGLAGGRTQYF. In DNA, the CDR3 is TGTGCCAGCAGTTCTGGACTAGCGGGGGGCCGAACGCAGTATTTT.

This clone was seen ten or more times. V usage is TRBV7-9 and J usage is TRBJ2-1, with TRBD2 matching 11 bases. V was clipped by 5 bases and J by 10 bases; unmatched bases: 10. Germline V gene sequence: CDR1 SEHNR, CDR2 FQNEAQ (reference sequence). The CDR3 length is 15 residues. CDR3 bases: TGTGCCAGCAGCGCCGGGACTAGCGGACCCAGGGAGCAGTTCTTC. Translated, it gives CASSAGTSGPREQFF.

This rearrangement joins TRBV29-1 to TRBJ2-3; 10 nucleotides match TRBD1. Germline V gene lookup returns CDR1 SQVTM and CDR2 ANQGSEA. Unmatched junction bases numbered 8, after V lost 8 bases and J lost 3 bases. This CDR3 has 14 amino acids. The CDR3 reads CSLRDRGFTDTQYF. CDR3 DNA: TGCAGCCTCCGGGACAGGGGCTTTACAGATACGCAGTATTTT.

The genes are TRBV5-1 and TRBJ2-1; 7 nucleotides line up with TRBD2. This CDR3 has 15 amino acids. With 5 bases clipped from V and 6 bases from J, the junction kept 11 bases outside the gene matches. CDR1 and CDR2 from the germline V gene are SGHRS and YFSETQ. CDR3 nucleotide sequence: TGCGCCAGCAGAGAACAACCTGGCGGGGGCAATGAGCAGTTCTTC. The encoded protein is CASREQPGGGNEQFF.

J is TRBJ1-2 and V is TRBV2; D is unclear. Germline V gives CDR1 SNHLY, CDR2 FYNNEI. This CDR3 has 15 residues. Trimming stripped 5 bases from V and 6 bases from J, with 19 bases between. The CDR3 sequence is CASSSSAAGWDGYTF. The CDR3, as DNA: TGTGCCAGCAGTTCATCGGCGGCCGGATGGGATGGCTACACCTTC.